Below, 18 T cell receptor beta chains from the same sample are listed, as sequenced in a study of shared clonotypes between healthy human individuals. The repertoire was sequenced with immunoSEQ multiplex PCR; TCRdb's copy has only in-frame clones and lacks some. The sample lists about 450,000 clones, roughly 83% occurring once. The sequenced material came from PBMCs. These receptor sequences come from a woman aged 40 to 49 in good health. Some clones in this sample may be carry-over from other donors' samples.

This clone was recorded only once. This rearrangement joins TRBV6-1 to TRBJ2-7; 9 bases are shared with TRBD2. This CDR3 contains 15 residues. The germline CDR1 and CDR2 sequences are MNHNS and SASEGT. V lost 8 bases to trimming and J lost 7 bases; unmatched junction nucleotides: 15. The CDR3 loop is CASPKGSGRHREQYF. CDR3 DNA: TGTGCCAGCCCGAAGGGAAGCGGGAGGCATAGGGAGCAGTACTTC.

This rearrangement joins TRBV6-5 to TRBJ2-7; 9 bases line up with TRBD1. Per germline, CDR1 MNHEY and CDR2 SVGAGI. J lost 2 bases, V lost 6 bases, and 5 bases had no gene match. The CDR3 contains 14 residues. The CDR3 here is CASSPGQGTYEQYF. The CDR3 coding sequence is TGTGCCAGCAGCCCGGGACAGGGAACCTACGAGCAGTACTTC.

This chain connects TRBV29-1 to TRBJ1-4, with 8 bases identical to TRBD1. J gave up 7 bases and V 5 bases, and 12 bases lay outside the gene matches. This CDR3 is 15 amino acids long. From germline, CDR1 is SQVTM and CDR2 ANQGSEA. CDR3 protein: CSVQATGTGSEKLFF. The CDR3 DNA reads as TGCAGCGTTCAAGCTACCGGGACAGGCTCTGAAAAACTGTTTTTT.

The chain links TRBV6-5 to TRBJ1-2; D not resolved. Per the germline V gene, CDR1 is MNHEY and CDR2 is SVGAGI. The CDR3 sequence is 14 residues long. Trimming shortened V by 0 bases and J by 3 bases, and 8 bases separated the two germline ends. The CDR3 nucleotides are TGTGCCAGCAGTTACTCTCCCGCATACTATGGCTACACCTTC. Amino acids: CASSYSPAYYGYTF.

J is TRBJ2-2 and V is TRBV2; the match to TRBD2 covers 11 bases. This CDR3 comprises 17 residues. The V segment lost 2 bases and the J segment 2 bases; nucleotides outside the gene matches: 4. Germline CDR1 reads SNHLY; CDR2 reads FYNNEI. The CDR3 DNA is TGTGCCAGCAGTGAACCGGGACTAGCGGCTAACACCGGGGAGCTGTTTTTT. This codes for CASSEPGLAANTGELFF.

Written as DNA, the CDR3 is TGTGCCAGCAGCTTGGAACAGGGTCGGGAGACCCAGTACTTC. Protein sequence: CASSLEQGRETQYF. This chain links TRBV5-4 with TRBJ2-5; perhaps TRBD1 as D (6 bases). V lost 0 bases to trimming and J lost 5 bases, with 11 bases between them. Germline CDR1 and CDR2: SGHNT and YYREEE (reference sequence). This CDR3 spans 14 amino acids.

The V gene is TRBV19, the J gene TRBJ2-2, with TRBD1 as a possible D gene (5 bases). Deletions cut 8 bases from V and 0 bases from J, with 13 bases between. In germline, CDR1 is LNHDA, CDR2 SQIVND (reference sequence). CDR3 length equals 15 residues. For the CDR3, the DNA is TGTGCCAGTTCAAGGGGCAGGGCGAACACCGGGGAGCTGTTTTTT. Its protein is CASSRGRANTGELFF.

The chain couples TRBV27 to TRBJ1-6; no definite D call. V shed 2 bases and J shed 10 bases, with 9 bases lying between them. This CDR3 region has 13 residues. Germline V gives CDR1 MNHEY, CDR2 SMNVEV (reference sequence). For the CDR3, the DNA is TGTGCCAGCAGTTTAGGGGTTGGATCACCCCTCCACTTT. Its translation is CASSLGVGSPLHF.

The chain carries TRBV10-3 and TRBJ2-7; D perhaps matches TRBD2 (6 bases). The CDR3 extends over 15 amino acids. CDR1 is ENHRY, CDR2 SYGVKD, per germline. V was pared by 4 bases and J by 2 bases, with 15 bases between. CDR3: CAISGPGLPTYEQYF. DNA for the CDR3: TGTGCCATCAGTGGGCCGGGACTCCCAACCTACGAGCAGTACTTC.

This clone was recorded only once. The chain couples TRBV5-6 to TRBJ2-2; D is unresolved. With 1 base removed from V and 5 bases from J, the gap between germline ends came to 9 bases. Germline V gene lookup returns CDR1 SGHDT and CDR2 YYEEEE. The CDR3 length is 14 residues. The CDR3 loop reads CASSLWVTTGELFF. CDR3 nucleotides: TGTGCCAGCAGCTTGTGGGTTACGACCGGGGAGCTGTTTTTT.

V usage is TRBV4-3 and J usage is TRBJ2-3; TRBD2 is a possible D gene (5 bases). CDR3 length equals 16 residues. V was clipped by 3 bases and J by 1 base, with 14 bases between them. Per the germline V gene, CDR1 is LGHNA and CDR2 is YSLEER. In DNA, the CDR3 is TGCGCCAGCAGCCAGTTCGTCAGCGGACGCACAGATACGCAGTATTTT. Amino acid sequence: CASSQFVSGRTDTQYF.

This chain joins TRBV7-9 and TRBJ2-3, with D uncertain. V lost 5 bases, J lost 1 base, and 10 bases lay in between. Germline lookup yields CDR1 SEHNR and CDR2 FQNEAQ (reference sequence). CDR3 length: 14 amino acids. The DNA for the CDR3 is TGTGCCAGCAGCGCGAGACTGGGCACAGATACGCAGTATTTT. Its translation is CASSARLGTDTQYF.

This clone was detected many times. V and J are TRBV2 and TRBJ1-5, with 7 bases identical to TRBD1. V gave up 6 bases and J gave up 0 bases; unmatched junction bases: 11. This CDR3 region has 17 residues. In germline, CDR1 is SNHLY, CDR2 FYNNEI. This CDR3 reads CASRRTGDYYSNQPQHF. DNA for the CDR3: TGTGCCAGCAGGAGGACAGGCGACTATTATAGCAATCAGCCCCAGCATTTT. Using reference TRBV2 and TRBJ1-5 for the parts outside the CDR3, the full variable domain is EPEVTQTPSHQVTQMGQEVILRCVPISNHLYFYWYRQILGQKVEFLVSFYNNEISEKSEIFDDQFSVERPDGSNFTLKIRSTKLEDSAMYFCASRRTGDYYSNQPQHFGDGTRLSIL.

This clone was detected a few times. The CDR3 DNA reads as TGTGCCAGCAGTTTATCACGGGGATTATATCTTCCCTCTAATGAAAAACTGTTTTTT. Translating gives CASSLSRGLYLPSNEKLFF. V gene TRBV28 combines with J gene TRBJ1-4; D is unresolved. CDR1 and CDR2 (germline): MDHEN, SYDVKM. Trimming removed 1 base at V and 3 bases at J, with 21 bases between. The CDR3 is 19 amino acids.

The chain uses TRBV5-1 and TRBJ2-1, with TRBD2 matching 9 bases. Trimming removed 5 bases from V and 5 bases from J; junction bases left unmatched: 14. Germline V CDR1 and CDR2: SGHRS, YFSETQ. This CDR3 has 17 amino acids. The DNA for the CDR3 is TGCGCCAGCAGGAAAGGGACTAGCAGAAGAATAAACAATGAGCAGTTCTTC. Its protein is CASRKGTSRRINNEQFF.

This chain uses TRBV10-1 with TRBJ2-1; maybe TRBD2 (6 bases). With 4 bases removed from V and 7 bases from J, the gap between germline ends came to 11 bases. This CDR3 contains 13 residues. Germline lookup yields CDR1 WNHNN and CDR2 SYGVQD (reference sequence). DNA of the CDR3: TGCGCCAGCAGTGGGCGGGGAGAGAATGAGCAGTTCTTC. As protein: CASSGRGENEQFF.

The chain couples TRBV5-1 to TRBJ2-7; possible D gene TRBD2, 5 bases. The CDR3 consists of 13 residues. Trimming cost V 0 bases and J 2 bases, with 6 bases left between them. Germline values: CDR1 SGHRS, CDR2 YFSETQ. The CDR3 loop is CASSLAGTYEQYF. The CDR3 DNA reads as TGCGCCAGCAGCTTGGCGGGGACCTACGAGCAGTACTTC.

The chain couples TRBV27 to TRBJ2-1; 7 bases agree with TRBD2. CDR3 length equals 17 residues. With 5 bases clipped from V and 6 bases from J, the junction kept 16 bases outside the gene matches. CDR1 and CDR2 from the germline V gene are MNHEY and SMNVEV (reference sequence). The CDR3 DNA sequence: TGTGCCAGCAGTCTTCACCGGGGCGGGAGCGGTGGCAATGAGCAGTTCTTC. It yields the protein CASSLHRGGSGGNEQFF.